This entry describes one T cell receptor beta chain. Researchers amplified the TCR beta CDR3 regions from RNA transcripts. TCR CDR3 regions were first amplified by RT-PCR with HTBI primers. Using its own MiXCR run on the multiplex PCR reads, TCRdb lists one record per CDR3 protein. The data contain around 260,000 distinct CDR3 sequences, less than 30% of them singletons. The data are from a study of T cells in Graves' hyperthyroidism and ophthalmopathy. This receptor was identified in a man aged 35-49 years with Graves' hyperthyroidism that later progressed to Graves' ophthalmopathy. The specimen was blood.

DNA of the CDR3: TGCAGTGCTAGTCGGGCAGGGGTGATCAATCAGCCCCAGCATTTT. Amino acids: CSASRAGVINQPQHF. The V gene is TRBV20-1, the J gene TRBJ1-5; D might be TRBD1 (6 bases). This CDR3 is 15 amino acids long. V was trimmed by 3 bases and J by 3 bases, leaving 15 bases between them. Per the germline V gene, CDR1 is DFQATT and CDR2 is SNEGSKA (reference sequence).